This T cell receptor beta chain was captured by sequencing in a study of early T cells in non-severe SARS-CoV-2 infection. In the study overall: From unsorted whole blood, bulk RNA was sequenced, and the chains remained unpaired. Regarding the study as a whole: Matching results from VDJdb favored anti-spike CD8 responses, leaving private and CD4 specificities undetected.

This clonotype came up many times. Antigen: not known. The library protocol tagged individual cDNA molecules with unique molecular identifiers. TCRdb ran MiXCR on the 5' RACE reads and lists one entry per CDR3 protein. The data show tens of thousands of distinct CDR3 sequences, roughly 5.7% seen once. This material consisted of whole blood, taken at baseline. The TCR was taken from an adult who was a healthcare worker with PCR-confirmed SARS-CoV-2 infection or an uninfected control (not recorded which).

The CDR3 bases are TGTGCCAGCAGTGAACAACGACGGCCTGGAAACACCATATATTTT. This codes for CASSEQRRPGNTIYF. The V call is TRBV6-1, the J call TRBJ1-3; D unclear. There are 15 residues in the CDR3. Germline V lookup: CDR1 MNHNS, CDR2 SASEGT. V was pared by 2 bases and J by 2 bases, with 10 bases between.